This record concerns one T cell receptor beta chain sequence. The target antigen is unknown. This specimen comes from a study of beta chain features in type 1 diabetes. Broader study findings: Any PCR bias toward short templates would affect both groups alike.

Every bit of the isolated RNA underwent reverse transcription, so sequencing read expressed TCRB transcripts. The repertoire was sequenced with immunoSEQ multiplex PCR; TCRdb's copy has only in-frame clones and lacks some. The top ten hold about 0.02% of the sample, which has under 900,000 clones, about a sixth seen once. Sorting with CD45RO/CCR7/CD25/CD127/CD95/CD27 yielded naive, central memory, regulatory and stem-like memory CD4+ cells. V shed 6 bases and J 4 bases; nucleotides not matched to a gene: 8. CDR3 length equals 15 residues. The germline CDR1 and CDR2 sequences are MNHNY and SVGAGI (reference sequence).

Sequencing was done on a sample of naive CD4+ T cells from blood. J is TRBJ2-4 and V is TRBV6-6, with 8 bases identical to TRBD2. This sequence originates from a woman between 18 and 30 years old in good health. In DNA, the CDR3 is TGTGCCAGCAGCACACCGGGGGGGTTAAAAAACATTCAGTACTTC. Its translation is CASSTPGGLKNIQYF.